This is a list of T cell receptor beta chains from one sample in a study of T cell changes during pregnancy in multiple sclerosis. The protocol was immunoSEQ multiplex PCR, while the TCRdb copy is restricted to in-frame clones and leaves out a portion. The repertoire has about 53,000 clones, about nine tenths of them found once; the top ten carry roughly 0.47%. The input for sequencing was CD4+ T cells from peripheral blood mononuclear cells, taken in the third trimester of pregnancy. The receptor set was obtained from a female donor with multiple sclerosis, enrolled in a pregnancy study. Both conserved end residues are part of each CDR3. Each record gives: clone size, V gene, J gene, D gene, CDR3 DNA, CDR3 protein. The D gene is left open where the match is weak. Clone size appears in some rows only: once, few, many, or a class for an expanded clone.

.,TRBV15,TRBJ2-7,.,TGTGCCACCAGCAGAGATTTAGGGGACGAGCAGTACTTC,CATSRDLGDEQYF
.,TRBV5-1,TRBJ2-3,TRBD2,TGCGCCAGCAGACGACTAGCGGGGGGGACAGATACGCAGTATTTT,CASRRLAGGTDTQYF
.,TRBV5-4,TRBJ2-3,TRBD2,TGTGCCAGCAGCCTGGTCGGCGGGGGGGCAGTAGATACGCAGTATTTT,CASSLVGGGAVDTQYF
.,TRBV6-6,TRBJ2-7,TRBD2,TGTGCCAGCAGTCACACTAGCGGGGGGGCATTGCACGAGCAGTACTTC,CASSHTSGGALHEQYF
.,TRBV4-1,TRBJ1-6,.,TGCGCCAGCAGCCAAGCCCGCGATGGGGGGAGCTCCTATAATTCACCCCTCCACTTT,CASSQARDGGSSYNSPLHF
.,TRBV11-2,TRBJ2-5,.,TGTGCCAGCACCCTATCCGAAGAGACCCAGTACTTC,CASTLSEETQYF
.,TRBV6-6,TRBJ2-7,TRBD1,TGTGCCAGCAGAGAACGGGACAGGTCCTACGAGCAGTACTTC,CASRERDRSYEQYF
.,TRBV19,TRBJ1-6,.,TGTGCCAGTAGCCCTAAGACAGGCAGCAAAAAGAATTCACCCCTCCACTTT,CASSPKTGSKKNSPLHF
.,TRBV27,TRBJ2-4,.,TGTGCCAGCAGTTTTGACGACAGGAACATTCAGTACTTC,CASSFDDRNIQYF
.,TRBV25-1,TRBJ2-3,.,TGTGCCAGCAGTTTCCCAAAGGGGGGAGGGGTGGGAGCAGATACGCAGTATTTT,CASSFPKGGGVGADTQYF
.,TRBV18,TRBJ1-1,.,TGTGCCAGCTCACCGCTCGACACATTGGGCACTGAAGCTTTCTTT,CASSPLDTLGTEAFF
few,TRBV12-5,TRBJ1-1,.,TGTGCTAGTGGTTTGCGGGTCTCGGGGACAACTGAAGCTTTCTTT,CASGLRVSGTTEAFF
.,TRBV18,TRBJ1-6,TRBD1,TGTGCCAGCTCACAGGGGACAGGGGATTCACCCCTCCACTTT,CASSQGTGDSPLHF
.,TRBV15,TRBJ2-2,.,TGTGCCACCAGCAGACAACGGGGGATCGGGGAGCTGTTTTTT,CATSRQRGIGELFF
.,TRBV4-1,TRBJ1-4,TRBD1,TGCGCCAGCAGCCAGGAGGGACAGGGTGCTAATGAAAAACTGTTTTTT,CASSQEGQGANEKLFF
.,TRBV18,TRBJ1-6,TRBD1,TGTGCCAGCTCACCGAGATCGGACAGGGACAATTCACCCCTCCACTTT,CASSPRSDRDNSPLHF
.,TRBV27,TRBJ2-1,TRBD2,TGTGCCAGCAGTTCACCTCTACGACTAGCGTCTTCCTACAATGAGCAGTTCTTC,CASSSPLRLASSYNEQFF
.,TRBV28,TRBJ1-5,.,TGTGCCAGCAGACCCGCATACGGGGAATATCAGCCCCAGCATTTT,CASRPAYGEYQPQHF
.,TRBV5-6,TRBJ2-7,TRBD1,TGTGCCAGCAGCAAGGGACAGGGGACCTACGAGCAGTACTTC,CASSKGQGTYEQYF
.,TRBV27,TRBJ1-1,.,TGTGCCAGCAGTCTCCGGACAAGACTGCTGGACACTGAAGCTTTCTTT,CASSLRTRLLDTEAFF
.,TRBV19,TRBJ1-1,.,TGTGCCAGTAGTTGGCCGAACACTGAAGCTTTCTTT,CASSWPNTEAFF
.,TRBV6-5,TRBJ1-5,.,TGTGCCAGCATGCGGGAGGGGATGAATCAGCCCCAGCATTTT,CASMREGMNQPQHF
.,TRBV5-8,TRBJ2-1,TRBD2,TGTGCCAGCAGCTTCATCCGGGGGGTGGAGCAGTTCTTC,CASSFIRGVEQFF
few,TRBV30,TRBJ1-1,.,TGTGCCTGGGGAGGACCTGAAGCTTTCTTT,CAWGGPEAFF
.,TRBV9,TRBJ2-3,TRBD2,TGTGCCAGCAGCGTGTCAGCGGGGGGGCTCGATACGCAGTATTTT,CASSVSAGGLDTQYF
.,TRBV5-5,TRBJ1-5,TRBD1,TGTGCCAGCAGCTTAATGGACAGGGTCTATAGCAATCAGCCCCAGCATTTT,CASSLMDRVYSNQPQHF
.,TRBV9,TRBJ1-3,TRBD1,TGTGCCAGCAGCTCGACGGGACAGGGGACTGGAAACACCATATATTTT,CASSSTGQGTGNTIYF
.,TRBV6-5,TRBJ2-2,.,TGTGCCAGCAGAAATTTTAAACAGGGTCCCGGGGAGCTGTTTTTT,CASRNFKQGPGELFF
.,TRBV7-8,TRBJ1-2,.,TGTGCCAGCAGCCAGGTGGGCGGGGGAGGCTACACCTTC,CASSQVGGGGYTF
.,TRBV7-3,TRBJ1-6,.,TGTGCCAGCAGCACTGGGGCTGGCCTACTCCACTTT,CASSTGAGLLHF
.,TRBV5-4,TRBJ1-1,.,TGTGCCAGCAGTAAGGACAGCCCTTGGAACACTGAAGCTTTCTTT,CASSKDSPWNTEAFF
.,TRBV6-5,TRBJ1-2,TRBD1,TGTGCCAGCAGTTACACAGGGGAAGGCTACACCTTC,CASSYTGEGYTF
.,TRBV27,TRBJ2-3,.,TGTGCCAGCTCCATGGGGGCGTGGGATACGCAGTATTTT,CASSMGAWDTQYF
.,TRBV27,TRBJ1-1,.,TGTGCCAGCAGTGAACAGTTCTCTGGTAACACTGAAGCTTTCTTT,CASSEQFSGNTEAFF
once,TRBV11-2,TRBJ2-7,TRBD1,TGTGCCAGCAGCCGCCGACAGGGCCACGAGCAGTACTTC,CASSRRQGHEQYF
.,TRBV10-3,TRBJ1-2,TRBD1,TGTGCCATAAGGCCGGGACAGGGGTATGGCTACACCTTC,CAIRPGQGYGYTF
.,TRBV29-1,TRBJ2-5,TRBD1,TGCAGCGTTGCCAGGGGGATGGGGGAGACCCAGTACTTC,CSVARGMGETQYF
.,TRBV7-2,TRBJ1-2,TRBD1,TGTGCCAGCAGCTTACCGGGACAGGGAAACTATGGCTACACCTTC,CASSLPGQGNYGYTF
.,TRBV9,TRBJ1-6,.,TGTGCCAGCAGCGTAGACGGGGGGCGGGACTCACCCCTCCACTTT,CASSVDGGRDSPLHF
.,TRBV27,TRBJ2-5,TRBD1,TGTGCCAGCAGTCTCCACTCCGGGACAGGGTCCGGAGAGACCCAGTACTTC,CASSLHSGTGSGETQYF
.,TRBV7-9,TRBJ2-7,TRBD1,TGTGCCAGCAGCTTTATCGGGACAGGGGCATACGAGCAGTACTTC,CASSFIGTGAYEQYF